Below, 9 T cell receptor beta chains from the same sample are listed, as sequenced in a study of blood T cell repertoires in COVID-19. This table comes from immunoSEQ multiplex PCR, and its TCRdb copy is limited to in-frame clones, with some not included. The sample lists about 130,000 clones, approximately 85% occurring once. Sequencing input: peripheral blood. The receptors were gathered from a human donor in a cohort sampled during active COVID-19.

This clone was seen a single time. The rearrangement uses TRBV19 and TRBJ1-2; 10 bases match TRBD1. Trimming cost V 4 bases and J 6 bases; bases outside gene matches: 5. Germline V lookup: CDR1 LNHDA, CDR2 SQIVND (reference sequence). The CDR3 spans 14 residues. The CDR3 here is CASSNAGQGNGYTF. The CDR3 DNA reads TGTGCCAGTAGTAATGCGGGACAGGGGAATGGCTACACCTTC. The variable domain in full, with the rest retrieved from reference TRBV19 and TRBJ1-2, is DGGITQSPKYLFRKEGQNVTLSCEQNLNHDAMYWYRQDPGQGLRLIYYSQIVNDFQKGDIAEGYSVSREKKESFPLTVTSAQKNPTAFYLCASSNAGQGNGYTFGSGTRLTVV.

The gene calls are TRBV3-1 (or the pseudogene TRBV3-2) and TRBJ1-3; possible D gene TRBD1, 6 bases. V was trimmed by 3 bases and J by 1 base, leaving 10 bases between them. The CDR3 covers 15 residues. The V gene's germline CDR1 is LGHDT and CDR2 YNNKEL (reference sequence). This chain's CDR3 is CASSHSGTSGNTIYF. CDR3 nucleotides: TGTGCCAGCAGCCATTCCGGGACATCTGGAAACACCATATATTTT.

This clone was found a few times. The gene calls are TRBV24-1 and TRBJ2-5; 12 bases match TRBD1. The CDR3 covers 13 residues. The trim removed 10 bases at V and 5 bases at J, leaving 4 bases unmatched. Germline CDR1 and CDR2: KGHDR and SFDVKD. The CDR3 is CATGTGGAETQYF. The CDR3 bases are TGTGCCACTGGGACAGGGGGCGCGGAGACCCAGTACTTC.

This sequence joins TRBV9 and TRBJ2-5; D may be TRBD1 (5 bases). This CDR3 is built from 15 residues. CDR1 and CDR2 from the germline V gene are SGDLS and YYNGEE. The V and J ends lost 5 bases and 4 bases respectively, with 18 bases between them. The CDR3 reads CASSIRGIVGETQYF. CDR3 DNA: TGTGCCAGCAGTATTAGGGGCATCGTTGGAGAGACCCAGTACTTC. Full variable domain (remainder filled in from reference TRBV9 and TRBJ2-5): DSGVTQTPKHLITATGQRVTLRCSPRSGDLSVYWYQQSLDQGLQFLIQYYNGEERAKGNILERFSAQQFPDLHSELNLSSLELGDSALYFCASSIRGIVGETQYFGPGTRLLVL.

V gene TRBV7-2 combines with J gene TRBJ2-7; 9 nucleotides align to TRBD2. This CDR3 has 17 amino acids. Trimming at V came to 5 bases and at J to 5 bases, leaving 16 bases not matched to a gene. Germline CDR1 SGHTA, CDR2 FQGNSA. The CDR3 loop is CASSTGLAGGGGHEQYF. CDR3 nucleotides: TGTGCCAGCAGCACGGGACTCGCGGGGGGGGGAGGCCACGAGCAGTACTTC.

The chain has TRBV6-2 or TRBV6-3 and TRBJ1-2; a weak D match, TRBD1 (6 bases). The length of the CDR3 is 13 residues. Germline V CDR1 and CDR2: MNHEY, SVGEGT. V dropped 4 bases and J dropped 2 bases, with 8 bases sitting between them. The CDR3 DNA reads as TGTGCCAGCAGTTCCGGGACAAACTATGGCTACACCTTC. Translation gives CASSSGTNYGYTF.

This clone has just a few counts. The chain has TRBV3-1 (or the pseudogene TRBV3-2) and TRBJ1-1, with 11 bases fitting TRBD1. After removal of 4 bases from V and 9 bases from J, the junction contained 13 bases not matched to a gene. This CDR3 is 16 amino acids long. Germline CDR1 LGHDT, CDR2 YNNKEL (reference sequence). The CDR3 region is CASSPGQGALTRQAFF. In nucleotides, the CDR3 is TGTGCCAGCAGCCCCGGACAGGGGGCGCTTACCCGACAAGCTTTCTTT.

The chain recombines TRBV6-5 with TRBJ1-2, with D possibly matching TRBD1 (5 bases). The V end was cut by 5 bases, the J end by 4 bases, with 11 bases between. CDR3 length: 13 residues. Germline CDR1 MNHEY, CDR2 SVGAGI. CDR3 DNA: TGTGCCAGCAGTCTGGGACTGCTCTATGGCTACACCTTC. Translation: CASSLGLLYGYTF.

V and J are TRBV3-1 (or the pseudogene TRBV3-2) and TRBJ1-6, with TRBD1 identical over 10 bases. This CDR3 is 15 amino acids long. With 3 bases clipped from V and 9 bases from J, the junction kept 5 bases outside the gene matches. Germline CDR1 is LGHDT and CDR2 is YNNKEL (reference sequence). The CDR3 sequence: CASSHDRGHGSPLHF. Here the CDR3 DNA reads TGTGCCAGCAGCCACGACAGGGGGCACGGTTCACCCCTCCACTTT.